This TCR beta chain was retrieved from a study of tumor-infiltrating lymphocytes in localized non-small cell lung cancer. Study summary: Several tumor histologies, both smoking statuses, and some post-neoadjuvant chemotherapy samples were included. Each patient gave resected tumor and non-adjacent uninvolved lung tissue. Study-level points and caveats: Compared with uninvolved lung, tumors showed higher T cell infiltration by TCRbeta sequencing. Not all patients were TCR sequenced, owing to tissue quantity.

Profiling relied on immunoSEQ multiplex PCR, and the TCRdb table lists in-frame clones only, not all of them. The sample lists about 23,000 clones, 69% occurring once. Trimming left V 2 bases short and J 0 bases short, with 14 bases between. The V gene's germline CDR1 is SGHNT and CDR2 YYREEE (reference sequence). This CDR3 has 16 residues. A few counts support this clone. Its specificity is unknown. Sequencing used lung tumor tissue. The gene calls are TRBV5-4 and TRBJ1-1; D not resolved. The receptor was derived from a human donor with non-small cell lung cancer. The CDR3 loop reads CASSFGGNRMNTEAFF. The CDR3, as DNA: TGTGCCAGCAGCTTCGGTGGAAATAGGATGAACACTGAAGCTTTCTTT. Full variable domain (remainder filled in from reference TRBV5-4 and TRBJ1-1): ETGVTQSPTHLIKTRGQQVTLRCSSQSGHNTVSWYQQALGQGPQFIFQYYREEENGRGNFPPRFSGLQFPNYSSELNVNALELDDSALYLCASSFGGNRMNTEAFFGQGTRLTVV.